This T cell receptor beta chain originates from a study of cytomegalovirus exposure and HLA in healthy donors. Primers: 60 Vbeta forward and 13 Jbeta reverse. Sequencing was performed with immunoSEQ multiplex PCR; in TCRdb, only in-frame clones are kept and a portion is missing. Of some 160,000 clones in the sample, around three quarters were seen once. Findings and limits, study-wide: Further analysis, carried out later, found HLA-associated TCR beta chains more clonally expanded than equally common other chains. Many donors shared some public TCRs, even though most TCR sequences were rare. Across donors, presence/absence analyses took sequencing depth to be roughly uniform.

This clone turned up a few times. Its antigen is currently unknown. Germline assignment: CDR1 SNHLY and CDR2 FYNNEI. The V end was cut by 3 bases, the J end by 8 bases, with 16 bases between. The CDR3 sequence is 15 residues long. The clonotype originates from a man aged 35 to 55 in good health and CMV-seronegative. Sequenced input: PBMCs. The chain has TRBV2 and TRBJ1-4; D not certain. The CDR3 nucleotides are TGTGCCAGCAGTGATTGGACCCGCGGAGGGGAAAAACTGTTTTTT. It is translated as CASSDWTRGGEKLFF.